This T cell receptor (beta chain) was identified in a study of cytomegalovirus exposure and HLA in healthy donors. Profiled with immunoSEQ multiplex PCR; TCRdb holds only in-frame clones, not every one. The sample lists 71,000 or so clones, 94% occurring once. As concerns this clone: Its antigen remains unknown.

General study points: The TCR clusters that emerged in the first cohort tended, a later analysis found, to co-occur in the roughly 130 validation repertoires. A few of the chains that were CMV-associated were confirmed in vitro to be specific for CMV antigens.

The sequencing sample was made of PBMCs. This receptor was obtained from a woman younger than 35 in good health and CMV-seronegative.

CDR3 in DNA: TGTGCCAGCAGGCGAGCCGGGACAGGACCATACGAGCAGTACTTC. This sequence encodes CASRRAGTGPYEQYF. This chain links TRBV6-6 with TRBJ2-7, with 8 bases fitting TRBD1. Germline V CDR1 and CDR2: MNHNY, SVGAGI (reference sequence). V shed 6 bases and J 4 bases; nucleotides not matched to a gene: 11. The CDR3 covers 15 residues.